The 12 T cell receptor beta chains in this list originate from one sample, sequenced in a study of blood T cell repertoires in COVID-19 (dated by TCRdb to 2020 to 2022). Receptors were amplified or captured by the immunoSEQ multiplex PCR assay. Held by TCRdb, this immuneACCESS table contains in-frame sequences only and omits some clones. Under half of the omission traces to an unresolved V gene where checked; the cause of the rest is unknown. The sample profile shows about 83,000 clones; more than 80% of them were found once. Of the sample, 15% to 19% falls within the top ten clones. The specimen sequenced was peripheral blood. The receptors derive from an elderly woman with acute or convalescent COVID-19.

As regards this clone: Sequence at one end of the junction differs from germline and may be a read error. This sequence joins TRBV7-7 and TRBJ2-7; TRBD2 matches at 7 bases. Germline-derived CDR1 and CDR2 are SSHAT and FNYEAQ (reference sequence). CDR3 length: 13 residues. The CDR3 protein is CASSLREGLEQYF. CDR3 nucleotide sequence: TGTGCTAGCAGCTTAAGGGAGGGTCTCGAGCAGTACTTC.

This clone was seen a single time. The V gene is TRBV29-1, the J gene TRBJ2-3; D is perhaps TRBD2 (5 bases). The CDR3 contains 15 residues. With 4 bases removed from V and 8 bases from J, the gap between germline ends came to 22 bases. The germline gives CDR1 SQVTM, CDR2 ANQGSEA. CDR3 nucleotide sequence: TGCAGCGTTGTCCCCCGGAGTAGCGTCAGTCCTACGCAGTATTTT. It codes for CSVVPRSSVSPTQYF.

The rearrangement joins TRBV9 to TRBJ2-1, with 9 bases fitting TRBD2. Germline CDR1 reads SGDLS; CDR2 reads YYNGEE. The J segment lost 6 bases and the V segment lost 0 bases, leaving 4 bases of the junction unmatched. This CDR3 has 15 amino acids. The CDR3 sequence is CASSVVAGVPNEQFF. The CDR3 region has the DNA TGTGCCAGCAGCGTAGTAGCGGGGGTACCCAATGAGCAGTTCTTC.

This clone has more than one count but fewer than ten. The chain joins TRBV7-2 to TRBJ2-7; TRBD1 matches 9 bases. The CDR3 contains 16 residues. Germline V gives CDR1 SGHTA, CDR2 FQGNSA. V was clipped by 3 bases and J by 0 bases; unmatched bases: 6. CDR3 residues: CASSFNRDRDSYEQYF. The DNA for the CDR3 is TGTGCCAGCAGCTTTAATAGGGACAGGGACTCCTACGAGCAGTACTTC.

The chain joins TRBV15 to TRBJ1-3; 10 nucleotides align to TRBD1. Germline trimming cut 0 bases from V and 4 bases from J; bases unmatched to any gene: 3. Germline V gene data show CDR1 as LNHNV and CDR2 as YYDKDF (reference sequence). The length of the CDR3 is 16 residues. CDR3 sequence reads: CATSREGTGAGNTIYF. In DNA, the CDR3 is TGTGCCACCAGCAGAGAAGGGACAGGGGCGGGAAACACCATATATTTT.

The genes are TRBV11-2 and TRBJ1-2; D unresolved. V dropped 5 bases and J dropped 2 bases, with 12 bases sitting between them. Germline CDR1 and CDR2: SGHAT and FQNNGV. This CDR3 has 14 residues. CDR3 coding DNA: TGTGCCAGCAGCCCTACAGACAAAAACTATGGCTACACCTTC. This translates into CASSPTDKNYGYTF. The variable domain in full, completed from reference TRBV11-2 and TRBJ1-2, reads EAGVAQSPRYKIIEKRQSVAFWCNPISGHATLYWYQQILGQGPKLLIQFQNNGVVDDSQLPKDRFSAERLKGVDSTLKIQPAKLEDSAVYLCASSPTDKNYGYTFGSGTRLTVV.

The chain uses TRBV7-2 and TRBJ2-1; 10 nucleotides agree with TRBD2. CDR1 is SGHTA, CDR2 FQGNSA, per germline. This CDR3 spans 17 amino acids. V lost 6 bases and J lost 8; bases outside the gene matches: 16. CDR3 protein: CASSRPGTSVIRDEQFF. CDR3 nucleotides: TGTGCCAGCAGTCGCCCCGGGACTAGCGTCATCAGGGATGAGCAGTTCTTC.

This chain joins TRBV5-6 and TRBJ1-1; 9 bases align to TRBD1. V dropped 7 bases and J dropped 4; count of bases not matched to a gene: 11. Germline loops: CDR1 SGHDT, CDR2 YYEEEE. The CDR3 has 15 residues. CDR3 amino acids: CASALGQGRRTEAFF. The CDR3 nucleotides are TGTGCCAGCGCCTTGGGACAGGGACGTCGCACTGAAGCTTTCTTT.

The rearrangement joins TRBV9 to TRBJ1-1; the D gene is possibly TRBD1 (5 bases). The CDR3 covers 15 residues. The V gene lost 4 bases and the J gene lost 4 bases, with 17 bases spanning the gap. Germline CDR1 is SGDLS and CDR2 is YYNGEE. The chain's CDR3 is CASSKGGRGATEAFF. Here the CDR3 DNA reads TGTGCCAGCAGCAAAGGAGGGCGGGGCGCCACTGAAGCTTTCTTT.

This clone was detected a few times. The chain carries TRBV27 and TRBJ2-1, with 8 bases lining up with TRBD2. With V trimmed by 8 bases and J by 2 bases, 5 bases remained unmatched. This CDR3 is built from 14 residues. Germline CDR1 is MNHEY and CDR2 is SMNVEV (reference sequence). CDR3 sequence reads: CASASGGAYNEQFF. The CDR3 DNA follows: TGTGCCAGCGCCTCGGGGGGGGCCTACAATGAGCAGTTCTTC.

The chain carries TRBV28 and TRBJ2-4; D may be TRBD2 (6 bases). CDR3 length: 11 amino acids. V dropped 8 bases and J dropped 7 bases, with 9 bases sitting between them. Germline CDR1 reads MDHEN; CDR2 reads SYDVKM. This CDR3 reads CASVRGNIQYF. The CDR3 region has the DNA TGTGCCAGCGTCCGGGGGAACATTCAGTACTTC.

The gene calls are TRBV5-1 and TRBJ2-5, with 8 bases fitting TRBD2. Germline loops: CDR1 SGHRS, CDR2 YFSETQ. The J segment lost 4 bases and the V segment lost 0 bases, leaving 5 bases of the junction unmatched. The CDR3 has 15 amino acids. The chain's CDR3 is CASSLGLALGETQYF. In DNA, the CDR3 is TGCGCCAGCAGCTTGGGACTAGCGCTGGGAGAGACCCAGTACTTC.